These 29 T cell receptor beta chains originate from one sample sequenced in a study of CD8+ T cells in alopecia areata. Treatment specified: oral pan-JAK inhibitor, 5-10 mg twice daily. RNA was isolated and reverse transcribed to cDNA, the sequencing template. The repertoire was sequenced with immunoSEQ multiplex PCR; TCRdb's copy has only in-frame clones and lacks some. This table holds 250,000 to 350,000 clones, about 62% found once. Sequencing was performed on CD4+ T cells sorted from blood, taken at approximately week 52, from a patient treated with tofacitinib. Receptor source: a human donor with alopecia areata.

This clone was counted a single time. The chain recombines TRBV7-8 with TRBJ2-1; D is ambiguous. Trimming took 5 bases from V and 6 from J, leaving 20 bases between them. The CDR3 contains 16 residues. Germline-derived CDR1 and CDR2 are SGHVS and FQNEAQ. As DNA, the CDR3 is TGTGCCAGCAGCACCGGACCGGTGCTTCAGGTCAATGAGCAGTTCTTC. Residues: CASSTGPVLQVNEQFF.

V gene TRBV5-4 combines with J gene TRBJ2-3, with D possibly TRBD2 on 6 matching bases. CDR3 size: 14 residues. Trimming removed 4 bases at V and 6 bases at J, with 15 bases between. Per the germline V gene, CDR1 is SGHNT and CDR2 is YYREEE (reference sequence). Written as DNA, the CDR3 is TGTGCCAGCAGCCCTCGGCAAGGGAGGGATACGCAGTATTTT. It translates to CASSPRQGRDTQYF.

The V call is TRBV6-1, the J call TRBJ1-1; no reliable D call. Germline-derived CDR1 and CDR2 are MNHNS and SASEGT. V lost 4 bases, J lost 3 bases, and 21 bases lay in between. The CDR3 is 17 amino acids. CDR3 amino acids: CASSATRGAGLDTEAFF. In DNA, the CDR3 is TGTGCCAGCAGTGCCACTCGAGGAGCGGGCCTAGACACTGAAGCTTTCTTT.

The chain recombines TRBV7-2 with TRBJ1-6; D gene uncertain. The CDR3 sequence is 13 residues long. Per the germline V gene, CDR1 is SGHTA and CDR2 is FQGNSA. Trimming removed 4 bases from V and 7 bases from J, with 8 bases in between. CDR3 region: CASSSPQNSPLHF. CDR3 in DNA: TGTGCCAGCAGCTCCCCGCAGAATTCACCCCTCCACTTT.

This chain connects TRBV30 to TRBJ2-2, with D possibly being TRBD1 (5 bases). The germline V gene encodes CDR1 GTSNPN and CDR2 SVGIG (reference sequence). V was cut by 2 bases and J by 6 bases, with 7 bases left in between. The CDR3 loop spans 12 amino acids. The CDR3 sequence is CAWSPRAGELFF. The DNA for the CDR3 is TGTGCCTGGAGTCCCAGGGCCGGGGAGCTGTTTTTT.

The chain uses TRBV7-9 and TRBJ2-5; D not certain. Germline values: CDR1 SEHNR, CDR2 FQNEAQ (reference sequence). Trimming stripped 2 bases from V and 1 base from J, with 5 bases between. There are 13 residues in the CDR3. As DNA, the CDR3 is TGTGCCAGCAGCTTACAGGTCCAAGAGACCCAGTACTTC. Translated, it gives CASSLQVQETQYF.

This clone was recorded only once. V usage is TRBV19 and J usage is TRBJ2-5; no clear D. The CDR3 has 13 residues. Trimming shortened V by 5 bases and J by 5 bases, and 12 bases separated the two germline ends. Per germline, CDR1 LNHDA and CDR2 SQIVND (reference sequence). The CDR3 region is CASSARLDETQYF. The CDR3 bases are TGTGCCAGTAGTGCCAGGTTGGACGAGACCCAGTACTTC.

The chain uses TRBV4-2 and TRBJ2-7, with TRBD1 matching 8 bases. Germline CDR1 reads LGHNA; CDR2 reads YNFKEQ. V lost 1 base, J lost 1 base, and 3 bases stayed unmatched. CDR3 length equals 15 residues. The CDR3 here is CASSQGQGTSYEQYF. DNA of the CDR3: TGTGCCAGCAGCCAAGGACAGGGGACATCCTACGAGCAGTACTTC.

The V gene is TRBV7-9, the J gene TRBJ1-2; D unresolved. Per germline, CDR1 SEHNR and CDR2 FQNEAQ (reference sequence). The ends were cut back, 0 bases at V and 4 bases at J, with 9 bases in the middle. The CDR3 spans 14 residues. The CDR3 DNA reads TGTGCCAGCAGCTTAGCCTCTTCGGTCTATGGCTACACCTTC. Residues: CASSLASSVYGYTF.

The V call is TRBV29-1, the J call TRBJ1-1; the D gene is possibly TRBD1 (6 bases). Deletions cut 7 bases from V and 4 bases from J, with 16 bases between. The CDR3 is 13 residues long. CDR1 is SQVTM and CDR2 is ANQGSEA in the germline V gene. The CDR3 reads CSAQKGGGTEAFF. In nucleotides, the CDR3 is TGCAGCGCCCAGAAGGGGGGCGGCACTGAAGCTTTCTTT.

The rearrangement joins TRBV27 to TRBJ2-7; the D gene could be TRBD1 or TRBD2 (5 bases each). V lost 6 bases to trimming and J lost 7 bases, with 25 bases between them. The length of the CDR3 is 16 residues. Germline values: CDR1 MNHEY, CDR2 SMNVEV (reference sequence). The CDR3 DNA is TGTGCCAGCAGCAAACGGATCCGGGACCAGAGTAGGGAGCAGTACTTC. Its translation is CASSKRIRDQSREQYF.

The rearrangement uses TRBV7-2 and TRBJ1-2; maybe TRBD1 (5 bases). The germline CDR1 and CDR2 sequences are SGHTA and FQGNSA. V was pared by 3 bases and J by 2 bases, with 7 bases between. The CDR3 spans 13 residues. The CDR3: CASSFRGNYGYTF. CDR3 DNA: TGTGCCAGCAGCTTTCGGGGGAACTATGGCTACACCTTC.

With respect to this clone: Other nucleotide sequences in the sample specify the same CDR3. The gene calls are TRBV30 and TRBJ1-5; D is possibly TRBD1 (5 bases). V lost 2 bases and J 2 bases, leaving 7 bases between the germline ends. There are 13 residues in the CDR3. Looked up from germline, CDR1 is GTSNPN and CDR2 is SVGIG (reference sequence). CDR3 coding DNA: TGTGCCTGGAGTTTGGGGGGCAATCAGCCCCAGCATTTT. It translates to CAWSLGGNQPQHF.

The chain joins TRBV30 to TRBJ1-1; D gene unclear. The CDR3 is made up of 13 amino acids. V shed 2 bases and J shed 3 bases, with 10 bases lying between them. The germline CDR1 and CDR2 sequences are GTSNPN and SVGIG (reference sequence). The CDR3 nucleotides read TGTGCCTGGAGTCTCTACCGGGACACTGAAGCTTTCTTT. It yields the protein CAWSLYRDTEAFF.

The rearrangement joins TRBV5-1 to TRBJ2-7; D gene uncertain. V was pared by 3 bases and J by 2 bases, with 6 bases between. The CDR3 covers 12 residues. Germline CDR1 is SGHRS and CDR2 is YFSETQ. CDR3 amino acids: CASSSSTYEQYF. The CDR3 bases are TGCGCCAGCAGCTCTTCAACCTACGAGCAGTACTTC.

This clone has only a few counts. J is TRBJ2-5 and V is TRBV30; D remains unclear. The germline V gene encodes CDR1 GTSNPN and CDR2 SVGIG (reference sequence). The CDR3 length is 12 residues. V gave up 3 bases and J gave up 3 bases, with 8 bases separating them. CDR3 residues: CAWRRREETQYF. The CDR3 region has the DNA TGTGCCTGGAGAAGAAGGGAAGAGACCCAGTACTTC. Complete variable domain (other parts from reference TRBV30 and TRBJ2-5): SQTIHQWPATLVQPVGSPLSLECTVEGTSNPNLYWYRQAAGRGLQLLFYSVGIGQISSEVPQNLSASRPQDRQFILSSKKLLLSDSGFYLCAWRRREETQYFGPGTRLLVL.

This clone was observed a handful of times. The chain links TRBV29-1 to TRBJ2-3; TRBD1 or TRBD2 may be the D gene (6 bases each). The germline gives CDR1 SQVTM, CDR2 ANQGSEA. V lost 7 bases, J lost 0 bases, and 14 bases lay in between. The CDR3 runs to 14 residues. The CDR3, as DNA: TGCAGCGGATCCTTAGGGGGGAGCACAGATACGCAGTATTTT. It translates to CSGSLGGSTDTQYF.

This clone was seen once. The chain combines TRBV7-2 with TRBJ2-7; 7 bases agree with TRBD1. Trimming removed 5 bases from V and 3 bases from J; junction bases left unmatched: 7. Germline V gene lookup returns CDR1 SGHTA and CDR2 FQGNSA. The CDR3 is made up of 14 amino acids. For the CDR3, the DNA is TGTGCCAGCAGCACGGACAGGAGACTCTACGAGCAGTACTTC. Its translation: CASSTDRRLYEQYF. The full variable domain, completed using reference TRBV7-2 and TRBJ2-7, is GAGVSQSPSNKVTEKGKDVELRCDPISGHTALYWYRQSLGQGLEFLIYFQGNSAPDKSGLPSDRFSAERTGGSVSTLTIQRTQQEDSAVYLCASSTDRRLYEQYFGPGTRLTVT.

V is TRBV29-1 and J is TRBJ2-5, with 7 bases aligning to TRBD1. Germline CDR1 and CDR2: SQVTM and ANQGSEA. The ends lost 6 bases at V and 5 bases at J; junction bases unmatched: 9. This CDR3 spans 13 amino acids. The CDR3 nucleotides are TGCAGCGTCGAGGGGGCCACCGGGGAGACCCAGTACTTC. Its protein is CSVEGATGETQYF.

The chain employs TRBV4-3 and TRBJ2-3, with 7 bases identical to TRBD1. Trimming cost V 4 bases and J 2 bases; bases outside gene matches: 12. Germline V CDR1 and CDR2: LGHNA, YSLEER. This CDR3 is built from 17 residues. Here the CDR3 reads CASSRGMGQPSTDTQYF. The DNA for the CDR3 is TGCGCCAGCAGCCGGGGAATGGGACAGCCTTCCACAGATACGCAGTATTTT.

The J gene is TRBJ2-6, the V gene TRBV7-7; D is perhaps TRBD2 (6 bases). Germline CDR1 reads SSHAT; CDR2 reads FNYEAQ (reference sequence). CDR3 size: 14 residues. This chain's CDR3 is CASGDSSGANVLTF. CDR3 sequence (DNA): TGTGCTAGCGGTGACAGTTCTGGGGCCAACGTCCTGACTTTC.

The chain recombines TRBV29-1 with TRBJ2-1; 9 positions agree with TRBD2. The CDR3 totals 14 residues. The trim removed 4 bases at V and 1 base at J, leaving 2 bases unmatched. Germline lookup yields CDR1 SQVTM and CDR2 ANQGSEA. DNA for the CDR3: TGCAGCGTTGGAGCGGGGGGTTCCTACAATGAGCAGTTCTTC. Protein product: CSVGAGGSYNEQFF.

For this clone: Other DNA sequences in the sample encode the same CDR3. V is TRBV30 and J is TRBJ2-5, with D possibly TRBD1 on 6 matching bases. There are 12 residues in the CDR3. Per germline, CDR1 GTSNPN and CDR2 SVGIG (reference sequence). V dropped 0 bases and J dropped 4 bases, with 6 bases sitting between them. Here the CDR3 DNA reads TGTGCCTGGAGTGTACAGGGAGAGACCCAGTACTTC. Protein sequence: CAWSVQGETQYF.

A few counts support this clone. CDR3 protein: CASSGTWEKLFF. Written as DNA, the CDR3 is TGCGCCAGCAGCGGGACTTGGGAAAAACTGTTTTTT. The chain joins TRBV4-1 to TRBJ1-4, with D possibly matching TRBD1 (5 bases). Germline CDR1 MGHRA, CDR2 YSYEKL. The V gene lost 5 bases and the J gene lost 8 bases, with 9 bases spanning the gap. The CDR3 length is 12 residues.

This clone occurred a few times. This chain joins TRBV14 and TRBJ2-5; weak D call: TRBD1 (6 bases). This CDR3 contains 16 residues. With 2 bases removed from V and 5 bases from J, the gap between germline ends came to 18 bases. Germline loops: CDR1 SGHDN, CDR2 FVKESK. CDR3 residues: CASSQLRTASWETQYF. The CDR3 DNA sequence: TGTGCCAGCAGCCAACTCAGGACAGCATCGTGGGAGACCCAGTACTTC.

The rearrangement uses TRBV27 and TRBJ2-1, with TRBD2 matching over 9 bases. The V gene end was trimmed by 5 bases and the J gene end by 8 bases; junction bases not matched to a gene: 13. The CDR3 extends over 16 amino acids. Germline CDR1 MNHEY, CDR2 SMNVEV (reference sequence). In nucleotides, the CDR3 is TGTGCCAGCAGTCCCCTTGGGCGGGGGGGCTTCGATGAGCAGTTCTTC. It is translated as CASSPLGRGGFDEQFF.

The chain couples TRBV29-1 to TRBJ1-1; D call uncertain. Trimming removed 1 base from V and 1 base from J, with 7 bases in between. The CDR3 has 13 residues. Germline V gives CDR1 SQVTM, CDR2 ANQGSEA. The CDR3 sequence is CSVEGRKNTEAFF. CDR3 coding DNA: TGCAGCGTTGAAGGACGGAAGAACACTGAAGCTTTCTTT.

The chain links TRBV25-1 to TRBJ1-6, with TRBD1 as a possible D gene (5 bases). Germline CDR1 is MGHDK and CDR2 is SYGVNS. The CDR3 is 16 amino acids. Trimming shortened V by 0 bases and J by 5 bases, and 11 bases separated the two germline ends. The CDR3 reads CASSEYRGRDNSPLHF. Written as DNA, the CDR3 is TGTGCCAGCAGTGAATATCGTGGCAGGGATAATTCACCCCTCCACTTT.

The chain recombines TRBV9 with TRBJ2-5; tentative D call: TRBD2 (6 bases). Per the germline V gene, CDR1 is SGDLS and CDR2 is YYNGEE. V shed 4 bases and J shed 5 bases, with 15 bases lying between them. The CDR3 has 14 amino acids. The CDR3 is CASSPQTSHETQYF. The CDR3 DNA follows: TGTGCCAGCAGCCCCCAGACTAGTCACGAGACCCAGTACTTC.